One and the same sample provided the 21 T cell receptor beta chains below, sequenced in a study of response to subunit inactivated influenza vaccine. TCRdb used MiXCR to reprocess the RT-PCR reads, holding one entry per CDR3 protein. The sample yields more than 400,000 distinct CDR3 sequences, approximately 7.2% seen once. Sample: PBMCs from blood, taken around 25 months after vaccination. These receptors came from a man aged 50 to 75 who received an inactivated influenza vaccine.

The chain employs TRBV6-2 or TRBV6-3 and TRBJ2-1; D not certain. Germline V gene lookup returns CDR1 MNHEY and CDR2 SVGEGT. The V end lost 8 bases, the J end lost 6 bases, and 8 bases lay between the germline ends. There are 11 residues in the CDR3. CDR3 DNA sequence: TGTGCCAGCGCCATAGTCAATGAGCAGTTCTTC. Its translation: CASAIVNEQFF.

This clonotype was found a few times. V usage is TRBV29-1 and J usage is TRBJ2-5; D unresolved. Trimming stripped 6 bases from V and 2 bases from J, with 4 bases between. From germline, CDR1 is SQVTM and CDR2 ANQGSEA. This CDR3 spans 10 amino acids. The CDR3 is CSVGQETQYF. The DNA of the CDR3 is TGCAGCGTAGGGCAAGAGACCCAGTACTTC. Full variable domain (remainder filled in from reference TRBV29-1 and TRBJ2-5): SAVISQKPSRDICQRGTSLTIQCQVDSQVTMMFWYRQQPGQSLTLIATANQGSEATYESGFVIDKFPISRPNLTFSTLTVSNMSPEDSSIYLCSVGQETQYFGPGTRLLVL.

This clonotype turned up a few times. This chain connects TRBV12-3 or TRBV12-4 to TRBJ1-6; D not certain. The V and J ends lost 3 bases and 7 bases respectively, with 13 bases between them. The CDR3 sequence is 15 residues long. CDR3 nucleotides: TGTGCCAGCAGTTTTGCCCGGTTGGGGAATTCACCCCTCCACTTT. It yields the protein CASSFARLGNSPLHF.

This clonotype has ten or more counts. This chain connects TRBV5-1 to TRBJ2-3; D might be TRBD2 (6 bases). This CDR3 has 15 amino acids. The ends were cut back, 2 bases at V and 2 bases at J, with 12 bases in the middle. CDR1 is SGHRS, CDR2 YFSETQ, per germline. CDR3 nucleotides: TGCGCCAGCAGCTTAGGTAGCGGTAACACAGATACGCAGTATTTT. The encoded protein is CASSLGSGNTDTQYF. Looking up the rest from reference TRBV5-1 and TRBJ2-3 gives the full variable domain: KAGVTQTPRYLIKTRGQQVTLSCSPISGHRSVSWYQQTPGQGLQFLFEYFSETQRNKGNFPGRFSGRQFSNSRSEMNVSTLELGDSALYLCASSLGSGNTDTQYFGPGTRLTVL.

This clonotype appeared a single time. A read error may be the cause here, since a much bigger clone is one base away. The chain links TRBV29-1 to TRBJ2-7; no clear D. Germline CDR1 reads SQVTM; CDR2 reads ANQGSEA. Trimming cost V 4 bases and J 2 bases, with 9 bases left between them. The CDR3 length is 12 residues. Here the CDR3 reads CSVVGGAYEQYF. The CDR3 coding sequence is TGCAGCGTTGTAGGCGGAGCCTACGAGCAGTACTTC.

This clonotype was counted many times. This rearrangement joins TRBV7-9 to TRBJ2-4; D gene uncertain. The V gene lost 1 base and the J gene lost 8 bases, with 9 bases spanning the gap. From germline, CDR1 is SEHNR and CDR2 FQNEAQ (reference sequence). The length of the CDR3 is 13 residues. CDR3 sequence: CASSLVFLDIQYF. The CDR3 nucleotides are TGTGCCAGCAGCTTAGTCTTCTTGGACATTCAGTACTTC.

This clonotype has only a few counts. The CDR3 bases are TGTGCCAGCAGCCAAGCCCTAGCGGGAGGGACCACAGATACGCAGTATTTT. Its protein product is CASSQALAGGTTDTQYF. This rearrangement joins TRBV7-9 to TRBJ2-3, with 12 bases that match TRBD2. Germline assignment: CDR1 SEHNR and CDR2 FQNEAQ (reference sequence). The V segment lost 5 bases and the J segment 2 bases; nucleotides outside the gene matches: 8. The CDR3 is 17 amino acids.

This clonotype was counted a few times. V usage is TRBV20-1 and J usage is TRBJ1-6; D is undetermined. V was clipped by 3 bases and J by 1 base, with 10 bases between them. Germline V CDR1 and CDR2: DFQATT, SNEGSKA (reference sequence). The CDR3 is 15 residues long. DNA of the CDR3: TGCAGTGCTAGTTGGCAGGAATCCTATAATTCACCCCTCCACTTT. Translated: CSASWQESYNSPLHF.

This clonotype was observed a handful of times. This chain connects TRBV29-1 to TRBJ2-2; D is unresolved. Per the germline V gene, CDR1 is SQVTM and CDR2 is ANQGSEA. The CDR3 totals 11 residues. Trimming stripped 5 bases from V and 6 bases from J, with 7 bases between. The DNA of the CDR3 is TGCAGCGTTAATAGGGCCGGGGAGCTGTTTTTT. The encoded protein is CSVNRAGELFF.

This clonotype was seen many times. J is TRBJ2-4 and V is TRBV5-1; D perhaps matches TRBD2 (6 bases). Trimming removed 2 bases at V and 7 bases at J, with 13 bases between. CDR1 and CDR2 (germline): SGHRS, YFSETQ. The CDR3 has 14 residues. The CDR3: CASSFGSEGNIQYF. The CDR3 DNA reads as TGCGCCAGCAGCTTCGGGAGCGAGGGGAACATTCAGTACTTC.

This clonotype was counted only a few times. The genes are TRBV3-1 and TRBJ1-5; weak D call: TRBD1 (6 bases). This CDR3 has 16 residues. The ends were cut back, 4 bases at V and 3 bases at J, with 16 bases in the middle. Germline CDR1 and CDR2: LGHDT and YNNKEL (reference sequence). The DNA for the CDR3 is TGTGCCAGCAGCCCCGGGGGGGGGCTGGCCAATCAGCCCCAGCATTTT. Translation gives CASSPGGGLANQPQHF.

This clonotype was observed many times. This chain uses TRBV5-1 with TRBJ2-2, with 9 bases aligning to TRBD2. This CDR3 region has 16 residues. Losses at the gene ends were 2 bases for V and 0 bases for J; bases not matched to a gene: 2. Germline CDR1 is SGHRS and CDR2 is YFSETQ. CDR3 in amino acids: CASSFERGANTGELFF. The CDR3 nucleotides are TGCGCCAGCAGCTTTGAGCGGGGGGCGAACACCGGGGAGCTGTTTTTT.

In this sample, this clonotype turned up many times. J is TRBJ2-3 and V is TRBV5-1; 11 bases map to TRBD2. J lost 5 bases, V lost 1 base, and 6 bases had no gene match. Germline V lookup: CDR1 SGHRS, CDR2 YFSETQ. The CDR3 is 16 residues long. CDR3 region: CASSLLTSGVRDTQYF. DNA of the CDR3: TGCGCCAGCAGCTTGTTGACTAGCGGGGTCAGAGATACGCAGTATTTT.

This clonotype has a count of ten or more. J is TRBJ2-3 and V is TRBV2; D gene uncertain. Germline CDR1 is SNHLY and CDR2 is FYNNEI. The CDR3 covers 11 residues. V gave up 8 bases and J gave up 2 bases, with 5 bases separating them. This CDR3 is CASLNTDTQYF. The CDR3 DNA is TGTGCCAGCCTTAACACAGATACGCAGTATTTT.

The chain has TRBV18 and TRBJ2-1; 11 bases are a match to TRBD2. Unmatched junction bases numbered 9, after V lost 8 bases and J lost 9 bases. The CDR3 covers 14 residues. Germline assignment: CDR1 KGHSH and CDR2 LQKENI. The CDR3 region has the DNA TGTGCCAGCCTCACGGGGCTAGCGGGAGGTGAGCAGTTCTTC. This codes for CASLTGLAGGEQFF.

The genes are TRBV5-1 and TRBJ2-5, with D perhaps matching TRBD2 (6 bases). Germline lookup yields CDR1 SGHRS and CDR2 YFSETQ. This CDR3 region has 15 residues. The ends were cut back, 0 bases at V and 5 bases at J, with 14 bases in the middle. The CDR3 bases are TGCGCCAGCAGCTTGGCCGGGGGTCAGCTGGAGACCCAGTACTTC. This codes for CASSLAGGQLETQYF.

This clonotype came up a few times. The chain carries TRBV11-2 and TRBJ1-2, with TRBD1 matching 7 bases. Germline-derived CDR1 and CDR2 are SGHAT and FQNNGV. This CDR3 has 14 amino acids. The ends lost 5 bases at V and 4 bases at J; junction bases unmatched: 7. The CDR3 here is CASSLDTGVYGYTF. As DNA, the CDR3 is TGTGCCAGCAGCCTGGACACAGGGGTCTATGGCTACACCTTC.

The CDR3 bases are TGTGCCAGCAGCCTCAGGGTGTTCGGCGGGGAGCTGTTTTTT. It specifies CASSLRVFGGELFF. This chain joins TRBV3-1 and TRBJ2-2; weak D call: TRBD1 (5 bases). Germline V gives CDR1 LGHDT, CDR2 YNNKEL (reference sequence). The germline V and J ends were trimmed by 4 bases and 7 bases, with 13 bases remaining between them. The length of the CDR3 is 14 residues.

The V call is TRBV6-1, the J call TRBJ1-3, with D possibly TRBD1 on 5 matching bases. The V end lost 1 base, the J end lost 4 bases, and 11 bases lay between the germline ends. Germline lookup yields CDR1 MNHNS and CDR2 SASEGT. The CDR3 length is 15 residues. DNA of the CDR3: TGTGCCAGCAGTGAAGTTTGGGGCAAGGGAAACACCATATATTTT. Translation gives CASSEVWGKGNTIYF.

The chain links TRBV6-2 or TRBV6-3 to TRBJ2-2, with a possible D match to TRBD1 (6 bases). Trimming cost V 2 bases and J 4 bases, with 17 bases left between them. In germline, CDR1 is MNHEY, CDR2 SVGEGT. The CDR3 is 17 residues long. CDR3 loop: CASSYASGTTLTGELFF. The CDR3 nucleotides read TGTGCCAGCAGTTACGCATCCGGGACAACCCTCACCGGGGAGCTGTTTTTT.

This chain uses TRBV7-2 with TRBJ2-3, with D perhaps matching TRBD2 (5 bases). Germline-derived CDR1 and CDR2 are SGHTA and FQGNSA. CDR3 length equals 15 residues. Trimming stripped 3 bases from V and 1 base from J, with 11 bases between. The CDR3 bases are TGTGCCAGCAGCTTGAGTAGCGACCGCACAGATACGCAGTATTTT. This encodes CASSLSSDRTDTQYF.